This T cell receptor beta chain stems from a study of T-cell memory formation after mild COVID-19. Study-wide results and limits: Cross-reactive memory appears to have joined, as suggested by some responding clones showing up in pre-infection memory. Mainly in CM and EM were contracting CD4+ clones; CD8+ were in EMRA.

Germline V gene lookup returns CDR1 MNHEY and CDR2 SVGAGI. The length of the CDR3 is 17 residues. V was clipped by 7 bases and J by 1 base; unmatched bases: 5. This clonotype came up a few times. No antigen is known for it. Each CDR3 protein is one row after TCRdb ran MiXCR on the 5' RACE reads. The table includes 340,000 or so distinct CDR3 sequences, approximately 13% detected once. This chain links TRBV6-5 with TRBJ2-2, with 14 bases aligning to TRBD2. This clonotype originated in a man in his late teens or twenties who had mild COVID-19 (a few samples of this study predate the infection). Cell type and time point are not known. The sequenced sample consisted of PBMCs or a T cell subset sorted from them (not recorded which). CDR3 nucleotide sequence: TGTGCCAGCAATCCCGGGACTAGCGGGGGGAACACCGGGGAGCTGTTTTTT. This codes for CASNPGTSGGNTGELFF.